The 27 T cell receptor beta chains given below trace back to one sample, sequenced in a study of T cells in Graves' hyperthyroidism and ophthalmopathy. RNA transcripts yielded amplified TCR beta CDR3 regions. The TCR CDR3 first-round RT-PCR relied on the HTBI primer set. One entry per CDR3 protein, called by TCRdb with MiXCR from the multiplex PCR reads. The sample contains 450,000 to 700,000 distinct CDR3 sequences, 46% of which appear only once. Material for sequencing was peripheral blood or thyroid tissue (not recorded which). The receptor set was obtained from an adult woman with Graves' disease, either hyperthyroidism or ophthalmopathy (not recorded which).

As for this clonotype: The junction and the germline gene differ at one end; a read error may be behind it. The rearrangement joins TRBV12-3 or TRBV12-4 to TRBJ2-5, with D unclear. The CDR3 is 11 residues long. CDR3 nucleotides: TGTGCCAGCGGCAACAGAGAGGCCCAGTACTTC. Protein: CASGNREAQYF.

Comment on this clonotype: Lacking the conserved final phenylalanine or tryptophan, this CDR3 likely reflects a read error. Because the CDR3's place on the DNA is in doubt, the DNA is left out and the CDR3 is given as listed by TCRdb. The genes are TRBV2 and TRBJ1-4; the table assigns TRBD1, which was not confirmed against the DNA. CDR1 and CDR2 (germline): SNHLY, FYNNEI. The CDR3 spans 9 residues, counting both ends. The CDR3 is CAIRGRADY.

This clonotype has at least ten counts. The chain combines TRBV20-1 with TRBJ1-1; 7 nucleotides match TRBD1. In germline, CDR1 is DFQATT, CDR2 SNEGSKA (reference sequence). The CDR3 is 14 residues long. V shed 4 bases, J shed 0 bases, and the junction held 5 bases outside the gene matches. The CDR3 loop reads CSAKWDRLNTEAFF. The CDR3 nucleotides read TGCAGTGCTAAATGGGACAGACTGAACACTGAAGCTTTCTTT.

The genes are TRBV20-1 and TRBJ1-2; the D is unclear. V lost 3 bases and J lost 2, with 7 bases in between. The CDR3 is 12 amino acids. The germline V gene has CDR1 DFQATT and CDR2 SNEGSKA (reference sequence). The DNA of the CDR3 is TGCAGTGCTAGTTCTATGAACTATGGCTACACCTTC. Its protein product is CSASSMNYGYTF.

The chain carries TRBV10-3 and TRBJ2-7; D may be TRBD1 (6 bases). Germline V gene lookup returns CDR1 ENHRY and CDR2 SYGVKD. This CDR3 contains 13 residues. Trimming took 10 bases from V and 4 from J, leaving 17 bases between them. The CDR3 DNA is TGTGCCAACCGGCGGGCAGGGGAGTACGAGCAGTACTTC. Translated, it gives CANRRAGEYEQYF.

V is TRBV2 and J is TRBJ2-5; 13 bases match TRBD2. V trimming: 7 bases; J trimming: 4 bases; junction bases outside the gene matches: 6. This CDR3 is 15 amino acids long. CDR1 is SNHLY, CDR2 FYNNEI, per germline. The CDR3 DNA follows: TGTGCCAGCACTACTAGCGGGAGGGTGTCAGAGACCCAGTACTTC. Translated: CASTTSGRVSETQYF.

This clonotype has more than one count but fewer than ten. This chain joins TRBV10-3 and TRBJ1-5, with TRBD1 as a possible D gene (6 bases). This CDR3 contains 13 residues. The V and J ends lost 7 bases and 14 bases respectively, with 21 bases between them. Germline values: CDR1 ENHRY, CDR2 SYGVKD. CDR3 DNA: TGTGCCATCACGGGGGGGCCTCGGTCCTACGAGCATTTT. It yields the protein CAITGGPRSYEHF.

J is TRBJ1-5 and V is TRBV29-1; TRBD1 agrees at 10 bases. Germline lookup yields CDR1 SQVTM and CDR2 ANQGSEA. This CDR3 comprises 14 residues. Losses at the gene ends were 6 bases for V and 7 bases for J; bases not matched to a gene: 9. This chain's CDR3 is CSVGTGAGGQPQHF. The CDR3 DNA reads TGCAGCGTGGGGACAGGGGCCGGGGGACAGCCCCAGCATTTT.

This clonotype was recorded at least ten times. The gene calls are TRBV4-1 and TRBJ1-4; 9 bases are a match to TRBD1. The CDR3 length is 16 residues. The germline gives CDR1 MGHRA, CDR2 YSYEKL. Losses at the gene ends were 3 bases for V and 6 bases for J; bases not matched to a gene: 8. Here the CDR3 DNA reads TGCGCCAGCAGCCAGTTCCCCCGGGACAGGGATGAAAAACTGTTTTTT. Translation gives CASSQFPRDRDEKLFF.

CDR3 nucleotide sequence: TGTGCCTGGAACACAGGGGCCTCCTACGAGCAGTACTTC. It translates to CAWNTGASYEQYF. The rearrangement links TRBV30 to TRBJ2-7, with 7 bases identical to TRBD1. V shed 4 bases and J 0 bases; nucleotides not matched to a gene: 3. The germline V gene has CDR1 GTSNPN and CDR2 SVGIG (reference sequence). The CDR3 has 13 residues. Full variable domain (outside the CDR3, taken from reference TRBV30 and TRBJ2-7): SQTIHQWPATLVQPVGSPLSLECTVEGTSNPNLYWYRQAAGRGLQLLFYSVGIGQISSEVPQNLSASRPQDRQFILSSKKLLLSDSGFYLCAWNTGASYEQYFGPGTRLTVT.

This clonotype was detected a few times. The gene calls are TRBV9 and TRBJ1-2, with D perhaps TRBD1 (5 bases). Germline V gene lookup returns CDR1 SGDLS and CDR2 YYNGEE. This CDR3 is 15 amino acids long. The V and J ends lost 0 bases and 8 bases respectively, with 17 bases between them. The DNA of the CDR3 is TGTGCCAGCAGCGTAGACCCCCGCGGACAATCGGGCTACACCTTC. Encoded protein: CASSVDPRGQSGYTF.

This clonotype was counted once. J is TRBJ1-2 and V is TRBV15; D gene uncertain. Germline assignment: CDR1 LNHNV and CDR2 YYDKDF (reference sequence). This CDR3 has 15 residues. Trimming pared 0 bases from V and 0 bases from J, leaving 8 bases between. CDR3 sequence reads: CATSRELRANYGYTF. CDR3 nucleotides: TGTGCCACCAGCAGAGAATTGCGGGCTAACTATGGCTACACCTTC.

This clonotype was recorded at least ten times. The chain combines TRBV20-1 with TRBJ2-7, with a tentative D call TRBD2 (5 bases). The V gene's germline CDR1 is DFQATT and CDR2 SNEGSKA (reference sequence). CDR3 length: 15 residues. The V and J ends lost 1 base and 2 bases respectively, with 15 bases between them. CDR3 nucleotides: TGCAGTGCTAGAGCTGGTGAGCGGAACCCCTACGAGCAGTACTTC. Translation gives CSARAGERNPYEQYF.

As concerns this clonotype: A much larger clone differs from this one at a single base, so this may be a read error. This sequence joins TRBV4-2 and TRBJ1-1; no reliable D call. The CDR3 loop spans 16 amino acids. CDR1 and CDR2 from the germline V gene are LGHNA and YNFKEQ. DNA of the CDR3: TGTGCCAGCAGCCAAGATCGGGCGGGGATGAACACTGAAGTTTTCTTT. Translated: CASSQDRAGMNTEVFF.

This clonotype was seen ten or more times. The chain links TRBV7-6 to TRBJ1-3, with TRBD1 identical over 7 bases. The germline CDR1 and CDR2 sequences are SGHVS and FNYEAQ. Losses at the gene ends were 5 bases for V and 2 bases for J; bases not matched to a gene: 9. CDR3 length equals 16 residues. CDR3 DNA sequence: TGTGCCAGCAGCGCTCGGTACAGGGGAACTGGAAACACCATATATTTT. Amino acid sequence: CASSARYRGTGNTIYF.

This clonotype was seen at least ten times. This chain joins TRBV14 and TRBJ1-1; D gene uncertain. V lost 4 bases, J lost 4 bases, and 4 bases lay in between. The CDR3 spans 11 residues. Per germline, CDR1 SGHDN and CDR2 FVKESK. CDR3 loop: CASSPLTEAFF. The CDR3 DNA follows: TGTGCCAGCAGCCCGCTCACTGAAGCTTTCTTT.

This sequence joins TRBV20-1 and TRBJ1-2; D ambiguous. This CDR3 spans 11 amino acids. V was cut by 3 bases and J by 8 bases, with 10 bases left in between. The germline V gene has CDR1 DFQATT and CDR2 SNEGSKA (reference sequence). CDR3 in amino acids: CSARGFSGYTF. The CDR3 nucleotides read TGCAGTGCTAGGGGTTTCAGCGGCTACACCTTC.

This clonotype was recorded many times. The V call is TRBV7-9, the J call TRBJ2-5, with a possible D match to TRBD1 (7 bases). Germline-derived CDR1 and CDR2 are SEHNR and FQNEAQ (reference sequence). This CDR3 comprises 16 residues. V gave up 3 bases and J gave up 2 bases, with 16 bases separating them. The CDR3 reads CASSFIGAGQQETQYF. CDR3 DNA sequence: TGTGCCAGCAGCTTTATCGGGGCGGGACAGCAAGAGACCCAGTACTTC.

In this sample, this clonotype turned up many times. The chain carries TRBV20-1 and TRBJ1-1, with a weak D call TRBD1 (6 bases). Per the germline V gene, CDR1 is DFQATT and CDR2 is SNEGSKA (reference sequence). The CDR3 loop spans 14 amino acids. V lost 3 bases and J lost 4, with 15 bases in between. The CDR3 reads CSASPDSRVTEAFF. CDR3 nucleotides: TGCAGTGCTAGCCCGGACAGCCGGGTCACTGAAGCTTTCTTT.

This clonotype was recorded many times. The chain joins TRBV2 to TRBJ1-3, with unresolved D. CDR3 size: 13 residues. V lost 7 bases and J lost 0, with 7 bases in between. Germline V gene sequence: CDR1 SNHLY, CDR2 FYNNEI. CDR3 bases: TGTGCCAGCAAGCCAAGCTCTGGAAACACCATATATTTT. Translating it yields CASKPSSGNTIYF.

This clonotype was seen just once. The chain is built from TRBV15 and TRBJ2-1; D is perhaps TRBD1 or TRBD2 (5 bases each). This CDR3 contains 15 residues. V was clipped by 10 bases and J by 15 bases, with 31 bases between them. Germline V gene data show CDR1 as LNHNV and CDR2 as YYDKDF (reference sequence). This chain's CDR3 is CASLGDGRNLETRFF. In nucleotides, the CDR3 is TGTGCCAGTCTCGGGGACGGGCGAAACCTAGAGACTCGGTTCTTC.

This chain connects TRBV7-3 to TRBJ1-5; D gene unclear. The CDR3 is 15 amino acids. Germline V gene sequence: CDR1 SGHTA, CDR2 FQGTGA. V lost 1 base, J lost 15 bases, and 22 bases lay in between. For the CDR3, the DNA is TGTGCCAGCAGCTTAAGGGGATGTAGCAATCAGTCCCGGCATTTT. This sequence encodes CASSLRGCSNQSRHF.

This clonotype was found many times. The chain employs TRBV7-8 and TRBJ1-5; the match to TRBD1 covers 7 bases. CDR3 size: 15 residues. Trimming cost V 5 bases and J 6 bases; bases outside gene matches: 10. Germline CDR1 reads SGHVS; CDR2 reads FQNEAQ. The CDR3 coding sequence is TGTGCCAGCAGCCCCAGCACAGGGGTAGGTCAGCCCCAGCATTTT. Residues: CASSPSTGVGQPQHF.

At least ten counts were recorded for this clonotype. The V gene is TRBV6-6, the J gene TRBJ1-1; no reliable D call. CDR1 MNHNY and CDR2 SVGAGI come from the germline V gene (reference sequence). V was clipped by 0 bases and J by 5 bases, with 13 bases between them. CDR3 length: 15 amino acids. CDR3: CASSYSPEGWTEAFF. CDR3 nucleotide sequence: TGTGCCAGCAGTTACTCGCCCGAGGGCTGGACTGAAGCTTTCTTT.

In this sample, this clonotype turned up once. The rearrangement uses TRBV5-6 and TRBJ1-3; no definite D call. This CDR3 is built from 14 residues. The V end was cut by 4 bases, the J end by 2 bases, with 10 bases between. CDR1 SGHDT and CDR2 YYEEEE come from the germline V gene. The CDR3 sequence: CASSPFGAGNTIYF. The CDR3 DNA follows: TGTGCCAGCAGCCCTTTCGGGGCTGGAAACACCATATATTTT.

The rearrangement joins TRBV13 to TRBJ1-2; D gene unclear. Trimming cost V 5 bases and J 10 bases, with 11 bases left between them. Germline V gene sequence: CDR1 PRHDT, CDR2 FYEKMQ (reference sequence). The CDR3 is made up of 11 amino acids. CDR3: CASSRSGVYTF. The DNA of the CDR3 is TGTGCCAGCAGCAGAAGCGGTGTCTACACCTTC.

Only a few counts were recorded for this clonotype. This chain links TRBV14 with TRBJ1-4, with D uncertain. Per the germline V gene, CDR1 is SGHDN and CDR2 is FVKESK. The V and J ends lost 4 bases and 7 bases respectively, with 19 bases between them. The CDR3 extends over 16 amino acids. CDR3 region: CASSLELGGLGEKLFF. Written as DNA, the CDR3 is TGTGCCAGCAGCCTGGAACTCGGAGGGTTGGGTGAAAAACTGTTTTTT.